A selection of T cell receptor beta chains follows, all from one sample in a study of T-cell memory formation after mild COVID-19. A single record per CDR3 protein comes from TCRdb applying MiXCR to the 5' RACE reads. The sample contains 350,000 to 450,000 distinct CDR3 sequences, approximately 24% of which appear only once. Sequencing input: PBMCs or a T cell subset sorted from them (not recorded which). The receptors come from an adult woman who had mild COVID-19 (a few samples of this study predate the infection). Cell type and time point are not known. The CDR3 runs from the conserved cysteine through the conserved F or W. The order of the fields is J gene, clone size, V gene, D gene, CDR3 DNA, CDR3 protein. A D gene is named only where the DNA matches it firmly. Size tells how often a clone was seen (once, few, many) or the class of an expanded clone, and some rows leave it out.

TRBJ1-1,NA,TRBV10-3,NA,TGTGCCATCAGTGAGTCGACAGCGAACACTGAAGCTTTCTTT,CAISESTANTEAFF
TRBJ2-1,NA,TRBV7-8,TRBD2,TGTGCCAGCAGCGATCCGGGACGGGGGGTTGACAATGAGCAGTTCTTC,CASSDPGRGVDNEQFF
TRBJ2-7,NA,TRBV7-9,NA,TGTGCCTCCGTGGGGGTCTACGAGCAGTACTTC,CASVGVYEQYF
TRBJ1-6,NA,TRBV2,NA,TGTGCCAGCAGTGATGATGGGACAAATTCACCCCTCCACTTT,CASSDDGTNSPLHF
TRBJ2-7,few,TRBV7-8,NA,TGTGCCAGCAGCTTTCACAGGGAAGCCAACTACGAGCAGTACTTC,CASSFHREANYEQYF
TRBJ2-1,few,TRBV15,TRBD2,TGTGCCACCAGCAGGCCTAGCGGTGCGGGCTCCTACAATGAGCAGTTCTTC,CATSRPSGAGSYNEQFF
TRBJ1-5,NA,TRBV18,NA,TGTGCCAGCTCATCCGGGATCGCGAACTTCTATAGCAATCAGCCCCAGCATTTT,CASSSGIANFYSNQPQHF
TRBJ2-2,many,TRBV6-1,NA,TGTGCCAGCATCCTGACAGGGAACACCGGGGAGCTGTTTTTT,CASILTGNTGELFF
TRBJ2-3,NA,TRBV18,TRBD2,TGTGCCAGCTCCGGCGGGACTAGCGGGAGGAGGAGTACGCAGTATTTT,CASSGGTSGRRSTQYF
TRBJ1-4,NA,TRBV4-2,NA,TGTGCCAGCAGCCAAGATCCACTGACAGAGGAAAAACTGTTTTTT,CASSQDPLTEEKLFF
TRBJ1-2,few,TRBV7-9,NA,TGTGCCAGCAGACGGGACACAGACTATGGCTACACCTTC,CASRRDTDYGYTF
TRBJ2-7,NA,TRBV7-9,TRBD1,TGTGCCAGCAGCCCGGACAGGTATTACGAGGAGCAGTACTTC,CASSPDRYYEEQYF
TRBJ2-7,few,TRBV6-5,TRBD2,TGTGCCAGCAGTCCCGGGGGGGGCCACTACGAGCAGTACTTC,CASSPGGGHYEQYF
TRBJ1-1,NA,TRBV29-1,NA,TGCAGCGTTGGGGTGCGGGGGGACACTGAAGCTTTCTTT,CSVGVRGDTEAFF
TRBJ2-2,NA,TRBV12-3/TRBV12-4,NA,TGTGCCAGCAGGGTGGGGACCGGGGAGCTGTTTTTT,CASRVGTGELFF
TRBJ2-7,few,TRBV5-1,TRBD2,TGCGCCAGCAGCCCACTAGCGGGGGGTGAGCAGTACTTC,CASSPLAGGEQYF
TRBJ2-2,NA,TRBV3-1,TRBD1,TGTGCCAGCACCCATCCTCCGGGACAGGGGAAAACCGGGGAGCTGTTTTTT,CASTHPPGQGKTGELFF
TRBJ2-1,few,TRBV12-3/TRBV12-4,NA,TGTGCCAGCAGTTTAGCTAGGACTCCGCGGTTCTTC,CASSLARTPRFF
TRBJ2-1,few,TRBV3-1,TRBD2,TGTGCCAGCAGCCAAGGACTAGCGGGGGGGCGGTCCTACAATGAGCAGTTCTTC,CASSQGLAGGRSYNEQFF
TRBJ2-3,NA,TRBV29-1,NA,TGCAGCGTGGAAGGGGGTGCCCGCGCCGATACGCAGTATTTT,CSVEGGARADTQYF
TRBJ1-1,few,TRBV5-1,TRBD1,TGCGCCAGCAGCTTGGGCGGGACAGGGGCACCGAACACTGAAGCTTTCTTT,CASSLGGTGAPNTEAFF
TRBJ1-2,NA,TRBV7-2,NA,TGTGCCAGCAGCCCGGGGGGGGGTGGTGGATATGGCTACACCTTC,CASSPGGGGGYGYTF
TRBJ1-1,NA,TRBV3-1,TRBD1,TGTGCCAGCAGCCAGAGGGACAGGTTGAACACTGAAGCTTTCTTT,CASSQRDRLNTEAFF
TRBJ1-5,NA,TRBV15,NA,TGTGCCACCAGCAGCCTTACAGGTTCCCTCAATCAGCCCCAGCATTTT,CATSSLTGSLNQPQHF
TRBJ1-6,NA,TRBV7-9,NA,TGTGCCAGCAGACCAGGGACTGCCGCTTCACCCCTCCACTTT,CASRPGTAASPLHF
TRBJ1-1,NA,TRBV20-1,NA,TGCAGTGCTAACCAGGGGTCGACGAACACTGAAGCTTTCTTT,CSANQGSTNTEAFF
TRBJ1-5,NA,TRBV12-3/TRBV12-4,TRBD1,TGTGCCAGCAGTCTGGGACAGGGTATACAGCCCCAGCATTTT,CASSLGQGIQPQHF
TRBJ2-5,NA,TRBV10-3,NA,TGTGCCATAGGCCGGTACCAAGAGACCCAGTACTTC,CAIGRYQETQYF
TRBJ2-1,NA,TRBV20-1,NA,TGCAGCAGGCGGGGCAGACACAATGAGCAGTTCTTC,CSRRGRHNEQFF
TRBJ2-3,NA,TRBV7-2,NA,TGTGCCAGCAGCCCAAACCAGGGGCAGCTCAGCACAGATACGCAGTATTTT,CASSPNQGQLSTDTQYF
TRBJ2-3,few,TRBV20-1,NA,TGCAGCGTTCCCAGCGGCCCCACAGATACGCAGTATTTT,CSVPSGPTDTQYF
TRBJ1-2,NA,TRBV5-1,TRBD1,TGCGCCAGCAGCTTGGGGGACAGCAGCTCTTATGGCTACACCTTC,CASSLGDSSSYGYTF
TRBJ2-1,NA,TRBV3-1,NA,TGTGCCAGCAGCCCAGGATTTCGTCTGAATGAGCAGTTCTTC,CASSPGFRLNEQFF